This note documents a single T cell receptor beta chain sequence. The antigen remains unidentified. Using immunoSEQ multiplex PCR, the repertoire was profiled, and TCRdb retains in-frame clones only, with some absent. In the table there are 340,000 or so clones, over 90% of which are singletons. The data were obtained in a study of brain T cells in children with intractable seizures. Findings and caveats of the study: Clones missing pre-surgery may reflect undersampling of that blood sample. Only CDR3 sequence similarity suggested viral specificity, without known HCMV serostatus.

V gave up 4 bases and J gave up 2 bases; unmatched junction bases: 4. The CDR3 spans 14 residues. CDR1 is LGHDT, CDR2 YNNKEL, per germline (reference sequence). Regarding time point: blood from clinic visit 5 months post-surgery; TSC patient then seizure free. Sequencing was limited to surgery cases with top T cell transcript signatures in brain tissue. At least one anti-epileptic drug was given before surgery. The genes are TRBV3-1 (or the pseudogene TRBV3-2) and TRBJ2-7, with TRBD2 matching 8 bases. Sequencing used peripheral blood, obtained approximately 5 months after surgery. This TCR was recovered from a boy younger than two with tuberous sclerosis and intractable seizures. The CDR3 nucleotides are TGTGCCAGCAGCCCGAGCGGGGGCACCTACGAGCAGTACTTC. Its protein product is CASSPSGGTYEQYF.